These 17 T cell receptor beta chains originate from one sample sequenced in a study of blood T cell repertoires in COVID-19. Sequenced by immunoSEQ multiplex PCR; TCRdb stores in-frame clones only, minus some. The sample consists of hundreds of thousands of clones, roughly 80% of them appearing once. Specimen: peripheral blood. The receptors come from a woman at least 80 years old with acute or convalescent COVID-19.

This clone was seen once. The rearrangement links TRBV29-1 to TRBJ1-2; a possible D gene is TRBD1 (6 bases). V shed 4 bases and J shed 4 bases, with 13 bases lying between them. The V gene's germline CDR1 is SQVTM and CDR2 ANQGSEA. The CDR3 is 13 amino acids. The CDR3 sequence: CSVAPGGGYGYTF. CDR3 bases: TGCAGCGTTGCCCCGGGGGGCGGCTATGGCTACACCTTC. Full variable domain (rest looked up from reference TRBV29-1 and TRBJ1-2): SAVISQKPSRDICQRGTSLTIQCQVDSQVTMMFWYRQQPGQSLTLIATANQGSEATYESGFVIDKFPISRPNLTFSTLTVSNMSPEDSSIYLCSVAPGGGYGYTFGSGTRLTVV.

In this sample, this clone turned up a few times. The gene calls are TRBV6-6 and TRBJ2-5, with D hard to call. The germline V gene has CDR1 MNHNY and CDR2 SVGAGI (reference sequence). Trimming shortened V by 6 bases and J by 12 bases, and 14 bases separated the two germline ends. The CDR3 has 11 amino acids. The CDR3 spells CASSQTGKKYF. CDR3 nucleotide sequence: TGTGCCAGCAGCCAGACTGGAAAAAAGTACTTC.

This chain connects TRBV5-1 to TRBJ2-1, with TRBD2 matching over 7 bases. This CDR3 has 15 residues. The junction had 4 bases not matched to a gene; V was cut back by 4 bases and J by 0 bases. CDR1 and CDR2 from the germline V gene are SGHRS and YFSETQ. The CDR3 DNA follows: TGCGCCAGCAGCGTTAGCGGGCTCTCCTACAATGAGCAGTTCTTC. Protein product: CASSVSGLSYNEQFF.

This clone came up a few times. V gene TRBV3-1 (or the pseudogene TRBV3-2) combines with J gene TRBJ1-4; D unclear. V dropped 1 base and J dropped 4 bases, with 10 bases sitting between them. CDR1 and CDR2 (germline): LGHDT, YNNKEL (reference sequence). The CDR3 has 15 residues. CDR3 DNA sequence: TGTGCCAGCAGCCAAGGCAGGAGGGTTAATGAAAAACTGTTTTTT. This sequence encodes CASSQGRRVNEKLFF.

The chain couples TRBV18 to TRBJ1-6; maybe TRBD1 (5 bases). This CDR3 spans 15 amino acids. The V and J ends lost 2 bases and 5 bases respectively, with 10 bases between them. Germline V gene lookup returns CDR1 KGHSH and CDR2 LQKENI. The CDR3 is CASSPSGRDNSPLHF. The CDR3 region has the DNA TGTGCCAGCTCACCAAGTGGCAGGGATAATTCACCCCTCCACTTT.

The CDR3 loop reads CASSPDRGPYNEQFF. The DNA for the CDR3 is TGTGCCAGCAGCCCGGACAGGGGGCCATACAATGAGCAGTTCTTC. The chain uses TRBV7-9 and TRBJ2-1, with 11 positions matching TRBD1. Losses at the gene ends were 5 bases for V and 4 bases for J; bases not matched to a gene: 4. The CDR3 is 15 amino acids. Looked up from germline, CDR1 is SEHNR and CDR2 is FQNEAQ (reference sequence).

The gene calls are TRBV28 and TRBJ2-7; perhaps TRBD1 as D (6 bases). With 2 bases removed from V and 4 bases from J, the gap between germline ends came to 18 bases. This CDR3 has 16 residues. CDR1 is MDHEN and CDR2 is SYDVKM in the germline V gene. In nucleotides, the CDR3 is TGTGCCAGCAGTTTAGTATCTACAGGGTATTATTACGAGCAGTACTTC. Encoded protein: CASSLVSTGYYYEQYF.

This chain uses TRBV5-6 with TRBJ2-7, with 7 bases that match TRBD2. V was clipped by 4 bases and J by 5 bases; unmatched bases: 9. Germline CDR1 and CDR2: SGHDT and YYEEEE. The CDR3 covers 14 residues. CDR3 sequence: CASSPTGTINEQYF. The DNA of the CDR3 is TGTGCCAGCAGCCCAACCGGGACTATCAACGAGCAGTACTTC.

The V and J genes are TRBV11-2 and TRBJ2-5; D is possibly TRBD2 (5 bases). The CDR3 extends over 14 amino acids. V was trimmed by 4 bases and J by 5 bases, leaving 14 bases between them. Germline loops: CDR1 SGHAT, CDR2 FQNNGV. CDR3 residues: CASSSWKGGETQYF. CDR3 nucleotide sequence: TGTGCCAGCAGCTCTTGGAAGGGCGGGGAGACCCAGTACTTC.

The chain recombines TRBV10-2 with TRBJ1-2; D is unresolved. V lost 0 bases, J lost 8 bases, and 13 bases lay in between. The CDR3 covers 14 residues. Germline V gene data show CDR1 as WSHSY and CDR2 as SAAADI. The CDR3 DNA reads as TGCGCCAGCAGTGAGTCTCCAATTCTCGCGGGCTACACCTTC. Protein: CASSESPILAGYTF.

V gene TRBV18 combines with J gene TRBJ1-2; perhaps TRBD1 as D (5 bases). Trimming pared 2 bases from V and 1 base from J, leaving 14 bases between. There are 16 residues in the CDR3. Germline loops: CDR1 KGHSH, CDR2 LQKENI. CDR3 residues: CASSPEDPGVNYGYTF. The CDR3 nucleotides read TGTGCCAGCTCACCAGAGGACCCGGGGGTTAACTATGGCTACACCTTC.

The chain employs TRBV30 and TRBJ2-7; 11 bases line up with TRBD2. With V trimmed by 6 bases and J by 7 bases, 8 bases remained unmatched. Germline V gene lookup returns CDR1 GTSNPN and CDR2 SVGIG (reference sequence). CDR3 length: 13 residues. DNA of the CDR3: TGTGCCTGTCCGGGACTAGCGGAGCTAGAGCAGTACTTC. It translates to CACPGLAELEQYF. The whole variable domain, filled in from reference TRBV30 and TRBJ2-7, reads SQTIHQWPATLVQPVGSPLSLECTVEGTSNPNLYWYRQAAGRGLQLLFYSVGIGQISSEVPQNLSASRPQDRQFILSSKKLLLSDSGFYLCACPGLAELEQYFGPGTRLTVT.

CDR3 bases: TGTGCCTGGAGCAGATCAGGACTTTTGTACGAGCAGTACTTC. Translated: CAWSRSGLLYEQYF. The gene calls are TRBV30 and TRBJ2-7; D is perhaps TRBD2 (5 bases). CDR1 and CDR2 from the germline V gene are GTSNPN and SVGIG (reference sequence). This CDR3 has 14 residues. Between the trimmed V and J ends, which lost 3 bases and 4 bases, there was a span of 16 bases. The full variable domain, rest sourced from reference TRBV30 and TRBJ2-7, is SQTIHQWPATLVQPVGSPLSLECTVEGTSNPNLYWYRQAAGRGLQLLFYSVGIGQISSEVPQNLSASRPQDRQFILSSKKLLLSDSGFYLCAWSRSGLLYEQYFGPGTRLTVT.

V and J are TRBV24-1 and TRBJ2-1; TRBD1 is a possible D gene (5 bases). The CDR3 loop spans 14 amino acids. CDR1 is KGHDR, CDR2 SFDVKD, per germline. The V end was cut by 3 bases, the J end by 12 bases, with 17 bases between. The CDR3 loop is CATSDRQLPEGQFF. As DNA, the CDR3 is TGTGCCACCAGTGATCGACAGCTACCGGAAGGGCAGTTCTTC.

J is TRBJ2-3 and V is TRBV23-1; the D gene is possibly TRBD1 (5 bases). TRBV23-1 is identified as an open reading frame with a role that is uncertain. Trimming removed 1 base at V and 3 bases at J, with 11 bases between. CDR3 length equals 15 residues. The CDR3 reads CASSQYQGWTDTQYF. The CDR3 nucleotides are TGCGCCAGCAGTCAATACCAGGGTTGGACAGATACGCAGTATTTT.

The rearrangement links TRBV24-1 to TRBJ2-1, with TRBD1 matching 8 bases. The V gene's germline CDR1 is KGHDR and CDR2 SFDVKD. This CDR3 has 16 amino acids. The V gene end was trimmed by 4 bases and the J gene end by 5 bases; junction bases not matched to a gene: 9. CDR3 in amino acids: CATSDRTGTPNNEQFF. DNA of the CDR3: TGTGCCACCAGTGACCGGACAGGGACGCCAAACAATGAGCAGTTCTTC.

The J gene is TRBJ1-1, the V gene TRBV18, with no clear D. This CDR3 is 16 amino acids long. CDR1 is KGHSH, CDR2 LQKENI, per germline. With 5 bases removed from V and 5 bases from J, the gap between germline ends came to 21 bases. DNA for the CDR3: TGTGCCAGCTCAGCTACCGAGGGTTTTTCGCGAACTGAAGCTTTCTTT. This sequence encodes CASSATEGFSRTEAFF.